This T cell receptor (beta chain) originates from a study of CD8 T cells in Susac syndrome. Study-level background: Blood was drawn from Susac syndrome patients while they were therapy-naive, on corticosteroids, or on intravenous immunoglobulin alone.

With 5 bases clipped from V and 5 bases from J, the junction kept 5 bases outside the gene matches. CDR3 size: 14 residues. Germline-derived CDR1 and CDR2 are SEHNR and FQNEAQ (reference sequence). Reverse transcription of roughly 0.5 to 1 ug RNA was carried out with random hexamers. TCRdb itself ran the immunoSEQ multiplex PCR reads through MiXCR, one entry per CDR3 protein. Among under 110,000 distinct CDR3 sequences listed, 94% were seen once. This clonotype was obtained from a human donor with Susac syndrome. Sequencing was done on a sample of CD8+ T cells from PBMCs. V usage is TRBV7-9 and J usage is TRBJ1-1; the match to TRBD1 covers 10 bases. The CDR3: CASSPDRGRTEAFF. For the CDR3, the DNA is TGTGCCAGCAGCCCCGACAGGGGGCGAACTGAAGCTTTCTTT.